The entry below describes one T cell receptor (beta chain). Its specificity is unknown. A multiplex PCR was run with 60 Vbeta primers and 13 Jbeta primers. Libraries were prepared by immunoSEQ multiplex PCR; TCRdb keeps only in-frame clonotypes and omits some of them. The repertoire holds around 140,000 clones, with roughly three fifths as singletons. The sample originates from a study of cytomegalovirus exposure and HLA in healthy donors. General study findings and limits: In a later analysis, donors in an Asian-associated ancestry cluster reportedly had fewer N-insertions in productive TCRs than the cohort mean. About 90% or about 30% of the time was how often most TCR beta V segments were productive, according to an earlier analysis.

The clonotype was recovered from a woman in her thirties or forties in good health and CMV-seronegative. Sample: PBMCs.

CDR3 DNA sequence: TGCAGCGTTGAGGGCCGCCTGACGCGCACTGAAGCTTTCTTT. It yields the protein CSVEGRLTRTEAFF. The V and J genes are TRBV29-1 and TRBJ1-1; D is unclear. The V and J ends lost 3 bases and 4 bases respectively, with 15 bases between them. The CDR3 contains 14 residues. Germline CDR1 is SQVTM and CDR2 is ANQGSEA.